This T cell receptor (beta chain) was recovered during a study of CD8 T cells in ankylosing spondylitis. This CDR3 contains 16 residues. Germline CDR1 is SGHRS and CDR2 is YFSETQ. Trimming cost V 0 bases and J 10 bases, with 19 bases left between them. Study-wide findings and caveats: Blood of patients with ankylosing spondylitis appeared to be characterized by a TCR beta motif of several highly homologous variants. With a CD8+ phenotype, disease-linked clones were relatively rare in peripheral blood.

This clonotype was counted at least ten times. Its antigen is still unknown. TCRdb used MiXCR to reprocess the 5' RACE reads, holding one entry per CDR3 protein. Seen here are about 500,000 distinct CDR3 sequences, approximately 5.3% observed once, and the top ten hold under 4.5%. V usage is TRBV5-1 and J usage is TRBJ1-4, with D perhaps matching TRBD1 (5 bases). This clonotype was obtained from a male donor with ankylosing spondylitis. The sequencing input was blood, either unsorted or a sorted T cell fraction (not recorded which). CDR3 in amino acids: CASSLDPRGGEGKLFF. For the CDR3, the DNA is TGCGCCAGCAGCTTGGACCCCCGTGGGGGAGAGGGAAAACTGTTTTTT.